A selection of T cell receptor beta chains follows, all from one sample in a study of metastatic and nonmetastatic thyroid tumors. TCRdb re-called the PCR reads via MiXCR. The sample includes approximately 82,000 clones, 12% of them seen just once. Sequencing was performed on tumor tissue. The origin of the receptors is a female donor with papillary thyroid cancer or a benign thyroid nodule (not recorded which). Some clones in this sample may be carry-over from other donors' samples. Both conserved end residues are trimmed from each CDR3. Clone size, where shown, is once, few, many, or a class for clones that have expanded.

v_call clone_size cdr3_aa
TRBV19 medium-sized ASEQGDQKSPLH
TRBV3-1 many ASSPSRANYGYT
TRBV5-6 many ASSSRQDAYSGANVLT
TRBV20-1 many SAAQTMRQPQH
TRBV6-1 many ATGTNYGYT
TRBV19 many ASSIGAGSREQY
TRBV6-1 many ASTRGGNQPQH
TRBV10-3 many AISTLGEQY
TRBV18 few ASSPRLAEVRSQSEQY
TRBV3-1 many ASSGLYEQY
TRBV29-1 many SVERGPYEQY
TRBV30 many ASTRDSYNEQF
TRBV7-2 many ASSLGQTDTQY
TRBV6-5 many ASRTDITGPSSYNSPLH
TRBV2 many ASSLQGPKNIQY
TRBV24-1 many AVDRGNTEAF
TRBV11-3 many ASSLWTGEQETQY
TRBV6-2/TRBV6-3 few ASSYSLSGGDNEQF
TRBV10-3 few AIIYTAEQY
TRBV5-1 - ASSWVLAGRPSDTQY
TRBV6-5 many ASSYSGTSVNYNEQF
TRBV20-1 many SARKGQPQH
TRBV10-3 many AITQGVANTEAF
TRBV28 many ASWRPGQGVSPYEQY
TRBV19 many ASSIGFGPQATGELF
TRBV13 many ASGSQEEDNYGYT
TRBV27 many ARNGPRSSTEAF
TRBV5-4 many ASSNPGGYT
TRBV2 many ASRQGGNEKLF
TRBV20-1 many SARVAGRLSPLH
TRBV27 many ASSLGVSGDSTDTQY
TRBV4-2 few ASSPRTGGVSGANVLT
TRBV6-1 many ASSGQGNSYNEQF
TRBV7-6 many ASSRWGGQGGEQY
TRBV2 many ASRNRSSYNSPLH
TRBV19 many ASSTDLLAASYNEQF
TRBV19 many ASSRTGGPDAF
TRBV7-2 many ASSLALGAETQY
TRBV20-1 many SAILTSGIGETQY